The clone carrying this T cell receptor (beta chain) was observed a few times. From germline, CDR1 is SGHVS and CDR2 FQNEAQ. This CDR3 contains 20 residues. Trimming cost V 5 bases and J 0 bases, with 26 bases left between them. TCRdb fed the 5' RACE reads into MiXCR, producing one record per CDR3 protein. There are about 530,000 distinct CDR3 sequences in the sample; approximately 20% occur only once, and approximately 0.48% lies in the top ten. All donors comprised healthy Caucasians. This sample was included in a study of identical twins. This sample was shared with a second study, whose subject was yellow fever vaccine responses in identical twins.

The chain carries TRBV7-8 and TRBJ1-3; D gene uncertain. Sequencing was carried out using CD4+ T cells sorted from blood. The sequence was collected from a woman younger than 35 in good health. The CDR3 is CASSPRRVSPAGISGNTIYF. The CDR3 DNA follows: TGTGCCAGCAGCCCCCGGCGGGTCTCGCCCGCCGGGATCTCTGGAAACACCATATATTTT.